This T cell receptor beta chain was profiled in a study of response to subunit inactivated influenza vaccine. This clonotype was recorded a few times. Germline lookup yields CDR1 SGHTA and CDR2 FQGNSA. The CDR3 is 15 amino acids. Trimming left V 1 base short and J 10 bases short, with 14 bases between. Via MiXCR, TCRdb re-called the RT-PCR reads, giving one row per CDR3 protein. The profile shows roughly 700,000 distinct CDR3 sequences, 15% to 17% of them singletons. This sequence joins TRBV7-2 and TRBJ1-6; D gene uncertain. Sequenced here: PBMCs from blood, sampled about 11 days after vaccination. The receptor was isolated from a man aged 45 to 65 who received an inactivated influenza vaccine. The CDR3 loop reads CASSLEGRGQSPLHF. CDR3 DNA: TGTGCCAGCAGCTTAGAAGGACGCGGGCAGTCACCCCTCCACTTT.